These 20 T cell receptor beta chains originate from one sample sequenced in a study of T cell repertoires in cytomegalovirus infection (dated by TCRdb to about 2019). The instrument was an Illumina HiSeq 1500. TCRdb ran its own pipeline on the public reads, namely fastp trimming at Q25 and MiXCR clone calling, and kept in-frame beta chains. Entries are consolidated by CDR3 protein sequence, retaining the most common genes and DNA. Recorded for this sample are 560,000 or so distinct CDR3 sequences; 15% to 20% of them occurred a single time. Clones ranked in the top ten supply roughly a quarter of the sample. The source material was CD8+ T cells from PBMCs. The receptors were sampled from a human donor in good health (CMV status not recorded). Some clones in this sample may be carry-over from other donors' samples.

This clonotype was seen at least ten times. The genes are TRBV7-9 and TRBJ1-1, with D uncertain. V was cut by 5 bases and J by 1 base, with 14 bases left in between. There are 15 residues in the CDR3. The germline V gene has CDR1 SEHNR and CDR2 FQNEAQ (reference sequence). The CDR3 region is CASSPINVRNTEAFF. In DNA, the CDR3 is TGTGCCAGCAGCCCTATCAACGTACGGAACACTGAAGCTTTCTTT. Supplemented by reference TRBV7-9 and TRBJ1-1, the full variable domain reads DTGVSQNPRHKITKRGQNVTFRCDPISEHNRLYWYRQTLGQGPEFLTYFQNEAQLEKSRLLSDRFSAERPKGSFSTLEIQRTEQGDSAMYLCASSPINVRNTEAFFGQGTRLTVV.

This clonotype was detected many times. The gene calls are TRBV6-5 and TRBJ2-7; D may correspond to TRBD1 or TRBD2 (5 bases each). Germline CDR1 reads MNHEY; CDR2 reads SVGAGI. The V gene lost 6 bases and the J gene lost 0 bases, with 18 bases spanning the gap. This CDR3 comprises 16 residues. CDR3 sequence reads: CASSQTSWGSSYEQYF. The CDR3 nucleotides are TGTGCCAGCAGCCAGACCAGCTGGGGGAGCTCCTACGAGCAGTACTTC.

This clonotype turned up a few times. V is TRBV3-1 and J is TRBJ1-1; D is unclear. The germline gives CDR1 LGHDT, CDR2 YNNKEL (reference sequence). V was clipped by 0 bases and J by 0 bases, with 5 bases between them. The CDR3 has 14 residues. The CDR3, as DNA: TGTGCCAGCAGCCAAGACCCAATGAACACTGAAGCTTTCTTT. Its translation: CASSQDPMNTEAFF. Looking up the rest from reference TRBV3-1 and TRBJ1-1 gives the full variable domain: DTAVSQTPKYLVTQMGNDKSIKCEQNLGHDTMYWYKQDSKKFLKIMFSYNNKELIINETVPNRFSPKSPDKAHLNLHINSLELGDSAVYFCASSQDPMNTEAFFGQGTRLTVV.

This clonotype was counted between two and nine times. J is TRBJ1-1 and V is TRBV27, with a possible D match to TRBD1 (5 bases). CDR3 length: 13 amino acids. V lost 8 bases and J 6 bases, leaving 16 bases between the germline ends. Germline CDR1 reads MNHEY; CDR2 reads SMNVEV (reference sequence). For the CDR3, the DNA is TGTGCCAGCCGAAACCCTTTAGGGGCTGAAGCTTTCTTT. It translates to CASRNPLGAEAFF.

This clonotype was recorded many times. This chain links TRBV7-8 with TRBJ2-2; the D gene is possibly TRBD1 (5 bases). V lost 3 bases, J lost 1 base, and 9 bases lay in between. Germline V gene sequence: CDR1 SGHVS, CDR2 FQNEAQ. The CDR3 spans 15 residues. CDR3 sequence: CASSFSQGNTGELFF. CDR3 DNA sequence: TGTGCCAGCAGCTTTAGCCAGGGGAACACCGGGGAGCTGTTTTTT.

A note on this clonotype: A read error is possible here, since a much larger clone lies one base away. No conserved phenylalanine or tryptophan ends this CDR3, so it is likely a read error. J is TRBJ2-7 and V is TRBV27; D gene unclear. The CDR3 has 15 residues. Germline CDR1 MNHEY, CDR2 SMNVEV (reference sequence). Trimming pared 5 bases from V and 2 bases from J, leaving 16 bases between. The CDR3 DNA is TGTGCCAGCAGTCCGGACGCGAACCCCCCCTACGAGCAGTACTAC. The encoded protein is CASSPDANPPYEQYY.

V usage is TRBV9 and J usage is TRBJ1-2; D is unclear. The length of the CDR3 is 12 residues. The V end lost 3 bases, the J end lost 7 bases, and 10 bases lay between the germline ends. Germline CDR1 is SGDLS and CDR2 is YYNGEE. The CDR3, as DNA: TGTGCCAGCAGCGCGGGTCGGGGTGGCTACACCTTC. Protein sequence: CASSAGRGGYTF.

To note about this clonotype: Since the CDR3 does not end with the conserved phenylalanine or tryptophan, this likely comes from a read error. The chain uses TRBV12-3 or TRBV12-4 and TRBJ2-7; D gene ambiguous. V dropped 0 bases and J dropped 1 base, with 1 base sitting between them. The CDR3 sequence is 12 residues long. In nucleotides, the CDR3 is TGTGCCAGCAGTTTAGCATCCTACGAGCAGTACTAC. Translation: CASSLASYEQYY.

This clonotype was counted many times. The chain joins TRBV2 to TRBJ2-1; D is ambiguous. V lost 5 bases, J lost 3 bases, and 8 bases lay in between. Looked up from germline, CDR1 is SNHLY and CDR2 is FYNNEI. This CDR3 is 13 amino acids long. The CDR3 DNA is TGTGCCAGCAGTCCAGGCGACTACAATGAGCAGTTCTTC. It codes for CASSPGDYNEQFF.

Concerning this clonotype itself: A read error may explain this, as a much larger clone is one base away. The chain's CDR3 is CASSSRGGTGIAHEQYF. The CDR3 DNA is TGTGCCAGCAGCTCTCGCGGGGGGACAGGGATAGCACACGAGCAGTACTTC. The chain combines TRBV7-4 with TRBJ2-7; D is possibly TRBD1 (9 bases). V was shortened by 4 bases and J by 5 bases, with 24 bases between the two germline ends. The CDR3 loop spans 17 amino acids. Germline V gives CDR1 SGHVT, CDR2 SQSDAQ.

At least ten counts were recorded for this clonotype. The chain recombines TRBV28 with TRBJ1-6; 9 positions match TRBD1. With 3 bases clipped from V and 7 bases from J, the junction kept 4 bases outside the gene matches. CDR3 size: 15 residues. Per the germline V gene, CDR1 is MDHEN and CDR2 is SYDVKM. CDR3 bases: TGTGCCAGCAGTTTTTCGGGGACAGGGAATTCACCCCTCCACTTT. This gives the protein CASSFSGTGNSPLHF.

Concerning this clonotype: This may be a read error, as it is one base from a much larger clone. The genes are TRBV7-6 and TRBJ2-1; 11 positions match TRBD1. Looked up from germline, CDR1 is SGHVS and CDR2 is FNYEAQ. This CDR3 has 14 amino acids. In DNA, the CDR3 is TGTGCCAGCAGCTTACGGGACAGGGGGAATGATCAGTTCTTC. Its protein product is CASSLRDRGNDQFF.

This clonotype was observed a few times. CDR3 in amino acids: CASSPWGDDHEQYF. Written as DNA, the CDR3 is TGTGCCAGCAGTCCCTGGGGGGATGACCACGAGCAGTACTTC. The rearrangement links TRBV28 to TRBJ2-7; D may be TRBD2 (6 bases). From germline, CDR1 is MDHEN and CDR2 SYDVKM. This CDR3 spans 14 amino acids. The V gene lost 5 bases and the J gene lost 5 bases, with 16 bases spanning the gap.

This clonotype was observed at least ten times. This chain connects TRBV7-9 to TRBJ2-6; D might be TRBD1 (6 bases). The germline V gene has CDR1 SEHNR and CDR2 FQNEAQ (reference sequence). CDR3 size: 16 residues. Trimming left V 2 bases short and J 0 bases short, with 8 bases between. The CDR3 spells CASSLFRGSGANVLTF. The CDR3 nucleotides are TGTGCCAGCAGCTTATTCAGGGGCTCTGGGGCCAACGTCCTGACTTTC.

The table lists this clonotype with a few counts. In DNA, the CDR3 is TGCAGCGTTGAACTCCCGGGACAGGGGGCGACCTACGAGCAGTACTTC. Encoded protein: CSVELPGQGATYEQYF. The chain recombines TRBV29-1 with TRBJ2-7, with 12 bases that match TRBD1. V gave up 2 bases and J gave up 2 bases; unmatched junction bases: 7. The CDR3 spans 16 residues. Germline CDR1 reads SQVTM; CDR2 reads ANQGSEA.

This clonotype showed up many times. The CDR3, as DNA: TGTGCCAGCAGTTCGTCGCTAGTTTCCCACGAGCAGTACTTC. As protein: CASSSSLVSHEQYF. The rearrangement links TRBV27 to TRBJ2-7; D unclear. Trimming removed 4 bases from V and 5 bases from J, with 15 bases in between. This CDR3 comprises 14 residues. Germline-derived CDR1 and CDR2 are MNHEY and SMNVEV (reference sequence).

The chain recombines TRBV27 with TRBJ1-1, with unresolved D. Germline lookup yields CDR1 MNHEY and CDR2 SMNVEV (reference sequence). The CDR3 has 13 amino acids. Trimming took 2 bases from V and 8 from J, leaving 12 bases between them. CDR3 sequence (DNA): TGTGCCAGCAGTTTAGTGGGTGGGCCCGAAGCTTTCTTT. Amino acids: CASSLVGGPEAFF.

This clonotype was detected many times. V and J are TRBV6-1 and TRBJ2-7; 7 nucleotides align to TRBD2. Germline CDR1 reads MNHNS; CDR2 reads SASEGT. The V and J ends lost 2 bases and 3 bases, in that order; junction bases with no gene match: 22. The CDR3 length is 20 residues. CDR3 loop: CASSEPVGGYMRPPDYEQYF. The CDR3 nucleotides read TGTGCCAGCAGTGAACCCGTGGGAGGGTATATGCGTCCGCCAGACTACGAGCAGTACTTC.

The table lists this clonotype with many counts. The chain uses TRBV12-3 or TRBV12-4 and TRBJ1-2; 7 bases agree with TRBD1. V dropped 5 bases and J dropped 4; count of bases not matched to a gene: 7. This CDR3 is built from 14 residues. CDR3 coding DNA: TGTGCCAGCAGTCCAGTAACAGGGGCCTATGGCTACACCTTC. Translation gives CASSPVTGAYGYTF.

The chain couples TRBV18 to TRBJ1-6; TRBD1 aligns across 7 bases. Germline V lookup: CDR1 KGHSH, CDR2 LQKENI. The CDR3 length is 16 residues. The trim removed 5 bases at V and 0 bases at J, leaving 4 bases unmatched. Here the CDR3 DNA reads TGTGCCAGCTCAGAGACAGGGACCTCCTATAATTCACCCCTCCACTTT. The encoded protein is CASSETGTSYNSPLHF.